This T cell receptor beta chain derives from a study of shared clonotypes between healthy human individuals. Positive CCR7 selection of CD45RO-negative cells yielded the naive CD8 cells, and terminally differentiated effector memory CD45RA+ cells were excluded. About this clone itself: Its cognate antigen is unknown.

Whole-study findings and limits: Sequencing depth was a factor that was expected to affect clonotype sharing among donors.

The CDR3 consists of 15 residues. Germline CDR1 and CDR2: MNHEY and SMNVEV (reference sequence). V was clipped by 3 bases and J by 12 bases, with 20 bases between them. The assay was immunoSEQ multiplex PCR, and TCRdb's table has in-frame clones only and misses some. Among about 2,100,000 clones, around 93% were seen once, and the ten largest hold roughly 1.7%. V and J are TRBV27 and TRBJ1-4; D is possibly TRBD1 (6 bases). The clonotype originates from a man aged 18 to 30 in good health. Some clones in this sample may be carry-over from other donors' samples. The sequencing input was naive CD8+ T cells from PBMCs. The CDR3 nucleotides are TGTGCCAGCAGTTTGGCGACAGGTCGCCCCGGGGAACTGTTTTTT. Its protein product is CASSLATGRPGELFF.